This TCR beta chain was obtained from a study of cytomegalovirus exposure and HLA in healthy donors. Study-level findings and limits: As was reported, the classifier diagnosed cytomegalovirus status with high specificity and sensitivity.

Details on this clone: As yet, its antigen is unknown.

The germline V gene encodes CDR1 SNHLY and CDR2 FYNNEI. V shed 6 bases, J shed 1 base, and the junction held 3 bases outside the gene matches. The CDR3 length is 15 residues. Method: immunoSEQ multiplex PCR; TCRdb's copy keeps in-frame clones and lacks some. The profile shows some 150,000 clones, roughly 87% of them singletons. The sample consisted of PBMCs. The genes are TRBV2 and TRBJ2-7, with 13 bases that match TRBD2. The TCR was taken from a young man in good health and CMV-seropositive. CDR3 amino acids: CASRGGLAGSYEQYF. As DNA, the CDR3 is TGTGCCAGCAGGGGGGGACTAGCGGGATCCTACGAGCAGTACTTC.